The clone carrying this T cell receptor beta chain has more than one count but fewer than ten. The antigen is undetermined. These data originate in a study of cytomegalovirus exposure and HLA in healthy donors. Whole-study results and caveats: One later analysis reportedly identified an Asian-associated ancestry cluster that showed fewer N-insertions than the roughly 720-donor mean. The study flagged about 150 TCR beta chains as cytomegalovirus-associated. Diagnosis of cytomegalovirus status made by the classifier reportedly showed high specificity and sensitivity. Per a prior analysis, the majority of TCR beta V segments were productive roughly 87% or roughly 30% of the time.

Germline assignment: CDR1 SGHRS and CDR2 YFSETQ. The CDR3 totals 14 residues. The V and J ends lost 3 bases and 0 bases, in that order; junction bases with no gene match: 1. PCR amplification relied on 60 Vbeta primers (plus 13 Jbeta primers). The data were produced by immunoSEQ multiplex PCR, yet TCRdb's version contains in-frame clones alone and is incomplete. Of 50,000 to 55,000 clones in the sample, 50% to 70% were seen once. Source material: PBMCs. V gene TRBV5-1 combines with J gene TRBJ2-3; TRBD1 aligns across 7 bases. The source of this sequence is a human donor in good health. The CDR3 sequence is CASSWDSSTDTQYF. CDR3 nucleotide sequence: TGCGCCAGCAGCTGGGACAGTAGCACAGATACGCAGTATTTT.